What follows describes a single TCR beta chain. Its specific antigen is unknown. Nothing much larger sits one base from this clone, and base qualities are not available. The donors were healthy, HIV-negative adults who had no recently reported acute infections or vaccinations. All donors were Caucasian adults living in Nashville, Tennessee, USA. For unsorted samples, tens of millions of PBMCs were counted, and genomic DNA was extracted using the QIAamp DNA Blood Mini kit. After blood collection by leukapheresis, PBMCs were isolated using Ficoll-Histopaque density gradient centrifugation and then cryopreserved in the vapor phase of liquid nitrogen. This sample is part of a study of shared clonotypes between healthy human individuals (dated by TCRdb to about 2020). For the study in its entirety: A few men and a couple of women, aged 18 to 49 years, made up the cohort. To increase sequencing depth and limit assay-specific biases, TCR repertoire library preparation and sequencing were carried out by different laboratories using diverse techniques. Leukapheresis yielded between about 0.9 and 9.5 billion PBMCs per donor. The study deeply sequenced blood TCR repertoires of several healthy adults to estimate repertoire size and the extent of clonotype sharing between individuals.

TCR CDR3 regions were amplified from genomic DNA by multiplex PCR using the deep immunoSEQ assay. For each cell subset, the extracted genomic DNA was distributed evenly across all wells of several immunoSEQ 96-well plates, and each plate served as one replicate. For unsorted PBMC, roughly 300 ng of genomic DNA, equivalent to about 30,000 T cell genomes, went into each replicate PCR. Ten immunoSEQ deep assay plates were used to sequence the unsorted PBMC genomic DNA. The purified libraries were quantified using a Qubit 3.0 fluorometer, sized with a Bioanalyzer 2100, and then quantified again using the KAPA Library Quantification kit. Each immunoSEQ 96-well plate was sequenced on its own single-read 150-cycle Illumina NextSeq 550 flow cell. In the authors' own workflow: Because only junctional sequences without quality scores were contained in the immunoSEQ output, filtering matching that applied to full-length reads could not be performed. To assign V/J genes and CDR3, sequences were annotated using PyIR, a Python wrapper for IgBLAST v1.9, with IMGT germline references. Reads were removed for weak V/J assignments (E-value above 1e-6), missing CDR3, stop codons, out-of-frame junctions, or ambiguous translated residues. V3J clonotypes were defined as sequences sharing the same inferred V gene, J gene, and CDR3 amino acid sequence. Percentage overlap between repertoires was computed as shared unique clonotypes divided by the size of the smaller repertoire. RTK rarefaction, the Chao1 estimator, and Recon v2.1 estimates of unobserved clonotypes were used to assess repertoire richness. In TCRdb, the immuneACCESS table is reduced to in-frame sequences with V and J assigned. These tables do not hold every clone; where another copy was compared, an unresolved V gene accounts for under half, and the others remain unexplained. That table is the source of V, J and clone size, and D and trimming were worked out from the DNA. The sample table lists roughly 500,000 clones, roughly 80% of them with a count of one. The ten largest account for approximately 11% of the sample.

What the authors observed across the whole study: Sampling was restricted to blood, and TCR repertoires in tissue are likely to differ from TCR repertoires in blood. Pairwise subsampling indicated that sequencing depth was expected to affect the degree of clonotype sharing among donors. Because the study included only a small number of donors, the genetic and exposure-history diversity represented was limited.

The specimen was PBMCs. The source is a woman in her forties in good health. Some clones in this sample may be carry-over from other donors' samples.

CDR3 protein: CASSLDGTSGREQFF. The nucleotide sequence reads TGTGCCAGCAGCTTAGACGGGACTAGCGGTCGTGAGCAGTTCTTC. The rearranged chain carries TRBV7-8 and TRBJ2-1, with TRBD2 matching 11 junction bases. Ends trimmed: V by 1 base, J by 9 bases; bases unmatched to a gene: 5. The CDR1 and CDR2 encoded by the germline V gene are SGHVS and FQNEAQ. The CDR3 numbers 15 residues from cysteine through phenylalanine. The only DNA kept is the CDR3, 45 bases in frame from the first base. With the portions outside the CDR3 filled from the reference TRBV7-8 and TRBJ2-1 genes, the complete variable region becomes GAGVSQSPRYKVAKRGQDVALRCDPISGHVSLFWYQQALGQGPEFLTYFQNEAQLDKSGLPSDRFFAERPEGSVSTLKIQRTQQEDSAVYLCASSLDGTSGREQFFGPGTRLTVL.